The sequence of this T cell receptor (beta chain) was determined in a study of CD8 T cells in ankylosing spondylitis (dated by TCRdb to the late 2010s). For the study in its entirety: The study profiled T cell receptor beta repertoires in healthy donors and ankylosing spondylitis patients to find disease-linked TCR variants. The full study cohort comprised some 27 ankylosing spondylitis patients and about a hundred healthy donors. Peripheral blood samples were taken, and synovial fluid was additionally collected from ankylosing spondylitis patients.

TCRdb records Illumina HiSeq 2500 as the sequencer. TCR beta libraries were prepared by quantitative 5'-RACE with molecular barcodes. For the original study's pipeline: Disease-linked TCR variants were identified with a new computational method built on a probabilistic model of VDJ rearrangement. TCRdb redid the processing of the public reads, applying fastp at Q25 and MiXCR, and retained in-frame beta chains. Here each entry gathers all rows of one CDR3 protein and keeps the most common genes and DNA. The V and J calls, along with clone size, are taken from TCRdb and not from the paper's own processing. This sample comprises a few hundred thousand distinct CDR3 sequences, about 20% of them detected only once. Around 8% of the sample is in the top ten clones. This clonotype was detected a few times. Its antigen target is currently unknown. Per-base quality was not reported, and no clone a single base away is much larger than it.

The junction shows trimming of 2 bases on V and 11 bases on J, plus 11 bases between the germline ends. The germline V gene gives CDR1 as ENHRY and CDR2 as SYGVKD. Including the terminal cysteine and phenylalanine, the CDR3 comprises 12 residues. Left in the record is the CDR3 DNA by itself, 36 bases read in frame from the first base. Results and caveats for the whole study, not just this receptor: Blood from ankylosing spondylitis patients appeared to be characterized by a TCR beta motif composed of under 10 highly homologous amino acid variants. The disease-linked clones were reported as significantly enriched in matched synovial fluid samples from ankylosing spondylitis patients. Some of the motif variants had been reported before in the synovial fluid and blood of reactive arthritis patients, a finding that suggests common disease-initiation mechanisms. The disease-linked clones showed a CD8+ phenotype and occurred at relatively low frequencies in peripheral blood.

This clonotype originated in a male donor with ankylosing spondylitis or in good health (not recorded which). Here the chain combines TRBV10-3 and TRBJ2-3; the D gene identity is not certain. The sample was blood, either unsorted or a sorted T cell fraction (not recorded which). The CDR3 reads as follows: CAISEDLGEQYF. The DNA reads as follows: TGTGCCATCAGTGAGGATCTGGGTGAGCAGTATTTT.